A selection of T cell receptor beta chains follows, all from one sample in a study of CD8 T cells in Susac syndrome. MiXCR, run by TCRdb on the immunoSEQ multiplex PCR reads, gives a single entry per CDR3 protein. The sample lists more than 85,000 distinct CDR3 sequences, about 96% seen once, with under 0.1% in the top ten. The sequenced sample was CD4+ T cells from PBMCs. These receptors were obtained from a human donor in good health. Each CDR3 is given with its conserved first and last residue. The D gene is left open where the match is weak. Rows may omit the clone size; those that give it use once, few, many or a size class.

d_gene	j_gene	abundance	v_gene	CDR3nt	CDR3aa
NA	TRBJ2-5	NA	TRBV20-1	TGCAGTGCTAGGCTCCGGGCCTTTCAAGAGACCCAGTACTTC	CSARLRAFQETQYF
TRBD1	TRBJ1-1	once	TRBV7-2	TGTGCCAGCAGATATACGGGACAGGATGAAGCTTTCTTT	CASRYTGQDEAFF
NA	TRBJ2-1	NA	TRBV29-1	TGCAGCGTTGGGACCGAAAGCTCCTACAATGAGCAGTTCTTC	CSVGTESSYNEQFF
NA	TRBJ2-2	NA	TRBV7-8	TGTGCCAGCAGCTCCAGAGGGACCAACACCGGGGAGCTGTTTTTT	CASSSRGTNTGELFF
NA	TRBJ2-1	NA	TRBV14	TGTGCCAGCAGCCAAGCCGTGAGGGAGCAGTTCTTC	CASSQAVREQFF
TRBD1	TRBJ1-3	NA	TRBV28	TGTGCCAGCAGTCGAGGGGGCTCCGGAAACACCATATATTTT	CASSRGGSGNTIYF
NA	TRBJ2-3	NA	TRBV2	TGTGCCAGCAAGAAGACTGACAGTATCACAGATACGCAGTATTTT	CASKKTDSITDTQYF
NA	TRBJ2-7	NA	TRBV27	TGTGCCAGCAGTCCCATTATCAGGTTCGCGTCCTACGAGCAGTACTTC	CASSPIIRFASYEQYF
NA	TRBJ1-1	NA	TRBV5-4	TGTGCCAGCAGCTTGGGTGACCTGGTGAACACTGAAGCTTTCTTT	CASSLGDLVNTEAFF
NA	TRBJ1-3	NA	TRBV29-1	TGCAGCGTTGAAAGTGACAACTCTGGAAACACCATATATTTT	CSVESDNSGNTIYF
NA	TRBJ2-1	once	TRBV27	TGTGCCAGCAGTTTATGGGAAAGCGGCAATGAGCAGTTCTTC	CASSLWESGNEQFF
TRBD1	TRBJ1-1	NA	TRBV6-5	TGTGCCAGCAGTTACAGGACAGGGGAGGCGAACACTGAAGCTTTCTTT	CASSYRTGEANTEAFF
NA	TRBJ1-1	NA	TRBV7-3	TGTGCCAGCAGCTCTGACGCCTACACTGAAGCTTTCTTT	CASSSDAYTEAFF
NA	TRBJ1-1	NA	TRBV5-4	TGTGCCAGCAGCTTGGAACAGGGACTAAGGAACACTGAAGCTTTCTTT	CASSLEQGLRNTEAFF
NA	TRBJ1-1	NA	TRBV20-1	TGCAGTGCTAGAGGGTCCGGGGGCGAGTCATTTGATTTCTTT	CSARGSGGESFDFF
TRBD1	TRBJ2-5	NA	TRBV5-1	TGCGCCAGCAGCGCCGAGGGACAGACCCAAGAGACCCAGTACTTC	CASSAEGQTQETQYF
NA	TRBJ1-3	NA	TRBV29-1	TGCAGCGTTGAAGGACCCGGGGGGTCCGCTGGAAACACCATATATTTT	CSVEGPGGSAGNTIYF
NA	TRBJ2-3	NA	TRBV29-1	TGCAGCGTTGTAGGGAAACCCACAGATACGCAGTATTTT	CSVVGKPTDTQYF
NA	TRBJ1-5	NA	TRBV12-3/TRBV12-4	TGTGCCAGCAGTTTTGGGGGTACTCAGCCCCAGCATTTT	CASSFGGTQPQHF
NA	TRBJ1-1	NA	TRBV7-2	TGTGCCAGCTCGAAGCCGCAGGTGACCACTGAAGCTTTCTTT	CASSKPQVTTEAFF
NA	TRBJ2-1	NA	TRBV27	TGTGCCAGCAGTTTATCGGGTGGGTCCTACAATGAGCAGTTCTTC	CASSLSGGSYNEQFF
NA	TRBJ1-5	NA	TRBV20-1	TGCAGTGCCCCGGACAGTGAGGACAATCAGCCCCAGCATTTT	CSAPDSEDNQPQHF
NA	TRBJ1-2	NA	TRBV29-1	TGCAGCGTTGAGATAGGGGAGCTGTCTAACTATGGCTACACCTTC	CSVEIGELSNYGYTF
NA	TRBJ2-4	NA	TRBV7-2	TGTGCCAGCAGCTTAGGCCACCGGATAGCCAAAAACATTCAGTACTTC	CASSLGHRIAKNIQYF
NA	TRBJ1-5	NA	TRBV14	TGTGCCAGCAGCCACACCCCCCAGGGGACAAGCAATCAGCCCCAGCATTTT	CASSHTPQGTSNQPQHF
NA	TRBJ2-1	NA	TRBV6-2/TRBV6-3	TGTGCCAGCAGCCAGAACGATGAGCAGTTCTTC	CASSQNDEQFF
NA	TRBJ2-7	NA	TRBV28	TGTGCCAGCAGTTCCTTGGGTAGCGTTGTATCCTACGAGCAGTACTTC	CASSSLGSVVSYEQYF
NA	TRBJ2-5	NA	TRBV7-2	TGTGCCAGCAGCTTGAAGTTAGTTTTTCAAGAGACCCAGTACTTC	CASSLKLVFQETQYF
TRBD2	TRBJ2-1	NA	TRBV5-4	TGTGCCAGCAGCTTGGATAGCGGGGGTAGCGGGAATGAGCAGTTCTTC	CASSLDSGGSGNEQFF
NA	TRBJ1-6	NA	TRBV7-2	TGTGCCAGCAGCTTATCCTCCTATAATTCACCCCTCCACTTT	CASSLSSYNSPLHF
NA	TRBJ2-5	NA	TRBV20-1	TGCAGTGCTAGGGCCGGGACCACGGGCCAAGAGACCCAGTACTTC	CSARAGTTGQETQYF
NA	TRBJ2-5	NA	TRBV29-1	TGCAGCGTTCCATTAGGCGTCGAGACCCAGTACTTC	CSVPLGVETQYF
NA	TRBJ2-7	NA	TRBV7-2	TGTGCCAGCAGCTTAGGGTGGGGGGTCCCTGCGGGAGAGCAGTACTTC	CASSLGWGVPAGEQYF
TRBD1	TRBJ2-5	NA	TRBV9	TGTGCCAGCAGCGTAAGGGACAGGGGATTTAGAGAGACCCAGTACTTC	CASSVRDRGFRETQYF
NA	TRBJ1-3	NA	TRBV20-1	TGCAGTGCTAGACGACCCGGCGGCGGAAACACCATATATTTT	CSARRPGGGNTIYF
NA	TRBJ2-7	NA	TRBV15	TGTGCCACCAGCAGAGATCCCAGGGGCCCCTACGAGCAGTACTTC	CATSRDPRGPYEQYF
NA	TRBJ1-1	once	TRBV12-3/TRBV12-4	TGTGCCAGCAGCCTCAGGGGGAACACTGAAGCTTTCTTT	CASSLRGNTEAFF
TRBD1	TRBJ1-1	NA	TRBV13	TGTGCCAGCAGCCGTACAGGGGTTGAAGCTTTCTTT	CASSRTGVEAFF
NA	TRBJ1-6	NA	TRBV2	TGTGCCAGCAGACCCCGGGACAACTTTAATTCACCCCTCCACTTT	CASRPRDNFNSPLHF
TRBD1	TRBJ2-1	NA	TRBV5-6	TGTGCCAGCAGCCCATGGGACAGGCGCTACAATGAGCAGTTCTTC	CASSPWDRRYNEQFF
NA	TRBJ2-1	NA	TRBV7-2	TGTGCCAGCAGCTTAACCGATGAGCAGTTCTTC	CASSLTDEQFF
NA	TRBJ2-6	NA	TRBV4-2	TGTGCCAGCAGCCAGGATGCGGCTGGGGCCAACGTCCTGACTTTC	CASSQDAAGANVLTF
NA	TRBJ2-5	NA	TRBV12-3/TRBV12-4	TGTGCCAGCAGTGCCCTGGGACGGCTCCTAGGAGAGACCCAGTACTTC	CASSALGRLLGETQYF
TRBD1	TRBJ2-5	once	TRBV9	TGTGCCAGCAGCGTAGTTGAGGACAGGGGGCGTGAGACCCAGTACTTC	CASSVVEDRGRETQYF
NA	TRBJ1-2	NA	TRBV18	TGTGCCAGCTCACCACAATCCCAGGGCACTAACTATGGCTACACCTTC	CASSPQSQGTNYGYTF
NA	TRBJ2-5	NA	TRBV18	TGTGCCAGCTCACTCGTTCAGGGAGAAGAGACCCAGTACTTC	CASSLVQGEETQYF